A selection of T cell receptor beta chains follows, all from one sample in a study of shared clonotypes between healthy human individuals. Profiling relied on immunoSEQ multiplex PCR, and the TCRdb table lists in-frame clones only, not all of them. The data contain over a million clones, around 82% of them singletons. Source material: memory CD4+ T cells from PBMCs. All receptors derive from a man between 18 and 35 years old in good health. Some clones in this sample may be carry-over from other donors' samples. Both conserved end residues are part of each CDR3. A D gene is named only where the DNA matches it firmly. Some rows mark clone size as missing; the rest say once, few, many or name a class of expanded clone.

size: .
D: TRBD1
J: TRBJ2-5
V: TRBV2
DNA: TGTGCCAGCACAAATCCGGGACAGGGGGCGGTGGAGACCCAGTACTTC
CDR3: CASTNPGQGAVETQYF

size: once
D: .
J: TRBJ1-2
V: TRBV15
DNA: TGTGCCACCAGCAGAGAATCCGGGACCAATGGCTACACCTTC
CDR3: CATSRESGTNGYTF

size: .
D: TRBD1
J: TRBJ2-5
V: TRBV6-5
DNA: TGTGCCAGCCGACAGGGAGAGACCCAGTACTTC
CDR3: CASRQGETQYF

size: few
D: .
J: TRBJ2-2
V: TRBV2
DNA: TGTGCCAGCAGTGAGAGAAACACCGGGGAGCTGTTTTTT
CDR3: CASSERNTGELFF

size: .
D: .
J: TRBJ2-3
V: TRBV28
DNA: TGTGCCAGCAGTTTCACTACCTCGACAGGTACGGATACGCAGTATTTT
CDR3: CASSFTTSTGTDTQYF

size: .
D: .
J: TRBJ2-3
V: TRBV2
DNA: TGTGCCAGCAGAGACTACCGCCTAACAGATACGCAGTATTTT
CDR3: CASRDYRLTDTQYF

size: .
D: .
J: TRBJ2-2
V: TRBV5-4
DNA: TGTGCCAGCAGCTTGGGTCCGATAAGACCCGGGGAGCTGTTTTTT
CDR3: CASSLGPIRPGELFF

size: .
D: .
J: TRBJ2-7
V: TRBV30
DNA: TGTGCCTGGAGCTCGGGAAGCTCCTACGAGCAGTACTTC
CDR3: CAWSSGSSYEQYF

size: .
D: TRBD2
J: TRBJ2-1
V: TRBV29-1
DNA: TGCAGCGTTCCTCTTAGCGGGAGGGGCAATGAGCAGTTCTTC
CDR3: CSVPLSGRGNEQFF

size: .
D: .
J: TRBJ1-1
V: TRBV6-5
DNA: TGTGCCAGCAGCCTGGACAGCGGAAGTGCTTTCTTT
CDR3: CASSLDSGSAFF

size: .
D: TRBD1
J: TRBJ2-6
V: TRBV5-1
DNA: TGCGCCAGCAGCTCAGGGGGCGCTGGGGCCAACGTCCTGACTTTC
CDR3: CASSSGGAGANVLTF

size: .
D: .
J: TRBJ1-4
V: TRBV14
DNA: TGTGCCAGCAGCCGAGCAACTAATGAAAAACTGTTTTTT
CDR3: CASSRATNEKLFF

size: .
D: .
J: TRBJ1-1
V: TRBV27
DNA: TGTGCCAGCAGTTTATCGCGGGGGGGGCCTTGGGCCATGAACACTGAAGCTTTCTTT
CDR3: CASSLSRGGPWAMNTEAFF

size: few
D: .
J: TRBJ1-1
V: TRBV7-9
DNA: TGTGCCAGCAGCTTAAGAGACAGCACTGAAGCTTTCTTT
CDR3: CASSLRDSTEAFF

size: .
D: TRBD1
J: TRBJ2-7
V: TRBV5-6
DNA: TGTGCCAGCAGGGGCCCGGGGACAGGGGTTGCGGTCGAGTACTTC
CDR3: CASRGPGTGVAVEYF

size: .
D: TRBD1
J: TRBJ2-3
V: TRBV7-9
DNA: TGTGCCAGCAGCCTAGACAGGGGATCGGATACGCAGTATTTT
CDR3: CASSLDRGSDTQYF

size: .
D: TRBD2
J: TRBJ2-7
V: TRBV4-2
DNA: TGTGCCAGCAGCCAAGATCAGGCTAGCGGGGGCTACGAGCAGTACTTC
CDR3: CASSQDQASGGYEQYF

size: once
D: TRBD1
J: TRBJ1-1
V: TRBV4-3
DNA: TGCGCCAGCAGCCAAGATCGGACAGGGTACACTGAAGCTTTCTTT
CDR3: CASSQDRTGYTEAFF

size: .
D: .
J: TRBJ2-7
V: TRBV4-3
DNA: TGCGCCAGCAGCCAAGGGCGGACGGGGTACGAGCAGTACTTC
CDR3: CASSQGRTGYEQYF

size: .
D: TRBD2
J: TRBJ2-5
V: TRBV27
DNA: TGTGCCAGCAGTTTGTACCAAGCGGGAGGGCCGGAGACCCAGTACTTC
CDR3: CASSLYQAGGPETQYF

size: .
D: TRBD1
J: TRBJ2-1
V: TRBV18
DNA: TGTGCCAGCTCACCACCCGGGACAGCAGAATACAATGAGCAGTTCTTC
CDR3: CASSPPGTAEYNEQFF

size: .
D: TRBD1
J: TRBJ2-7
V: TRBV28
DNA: TGTGCCAGCAGTACACGGACAGGGGGCGCTTACGGCGTTGACTCCTACGAGCAGTACTTC
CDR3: CASSTRTGGAYGVDSYEQYF

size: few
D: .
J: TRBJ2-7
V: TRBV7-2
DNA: TGTGCCAGCAGCTTAGATTGGTCGGCGGGTCTCTACGAGCAGTACTTC
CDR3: CASSLDWSAGLYEQYF

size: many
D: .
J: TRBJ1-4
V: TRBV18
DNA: TGTGCCAGCTCACCCCCCCCAAGTGGACTAGGCGAAAAACTGTTTTTT
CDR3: CASSPPPSGLGEKLFF

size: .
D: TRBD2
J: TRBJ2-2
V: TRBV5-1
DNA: TGCGCCAGCAGCGTTCCGACTAGCGGTGCCGGGGAGCTGTTTTTT
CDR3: CASSVPTSGAGELFF

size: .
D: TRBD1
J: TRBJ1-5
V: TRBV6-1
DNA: TGTGCCAGCAGCGCCCGACAGGGGCGTCAGCCCCAGCATTTT
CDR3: CASSARQGRQPQHF

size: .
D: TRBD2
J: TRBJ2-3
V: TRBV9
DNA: TGTGCCAGTGGGTTAGCGGGATCAGATACGCAGTATTTT
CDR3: CASGLAGSDTQYF

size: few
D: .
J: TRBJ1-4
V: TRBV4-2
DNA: TGTGCCAGCCTAGGGGATGAAAGACTGTTTTTT
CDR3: CASLGDERLFF

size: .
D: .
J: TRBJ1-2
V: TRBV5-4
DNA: TGTGCCAGCAGCACAGGTTCGACAAACTATGGCTACACCTTC
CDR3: CASSTGSTNYGYTF

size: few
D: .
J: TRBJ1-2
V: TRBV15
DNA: TGTGCCACCAGCAGGGACGGAGGCTATGGCTACACCTTC
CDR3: CATSRDGGYGYTF

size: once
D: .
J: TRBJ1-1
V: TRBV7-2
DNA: TGTGCCAGCAGCGCCCTGAGACAGCGGGGGGCTGAAGCTTTCTTT
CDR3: CASSALRQRGAEAFF

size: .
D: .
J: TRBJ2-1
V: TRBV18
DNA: TGTGCCAGCTCACCAAGGGGGGTGGACTACAATGAGCAGTTCTTC
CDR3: CASSPRGVDYNEQFF

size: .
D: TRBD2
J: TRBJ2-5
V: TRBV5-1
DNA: TGCGCCAGCAGGCAGTCCGGGACTAGCTTCGAGACCCAGTACTTC
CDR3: CASRQSGTSFETQYF

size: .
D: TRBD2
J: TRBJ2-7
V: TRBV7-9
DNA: TGTGCCAGCAGCTCCGCCGGACTAGCGGATTACGAGCAGTACTTC
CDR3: CASSSAGLADYEQYF

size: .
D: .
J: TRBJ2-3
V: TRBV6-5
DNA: TGTGCCAGCAGCTCACGGACGTACACAGATACGCAGTATTTT
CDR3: CASSSRTYTDTQYF

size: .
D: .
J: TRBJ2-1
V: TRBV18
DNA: TGTGCCAGCTCACCCATACTCCGGGACAGCCCGGGGGGGTATTACAATGAGCAGTTCTTC
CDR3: CASSPILRDSPGGYYNEQFF

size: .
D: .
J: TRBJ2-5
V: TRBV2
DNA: TGTGCCAGCAACACCGACAGCCAAGAGACCCAGTACTTC
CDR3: CASNTDSQETQYF